The source of this T cell receptor (beta chain) is a study of radiotherapy plus CTLA-4 blockade in lung cancer. Points from the study as a whole: The study found tumor-derived TCR clones expanded in blood after radiotherapy plus ipilimumab.

With regard to this clone: Antigen unknown.

Participants had chemo-refractory metastatic non-small-cell lung cancer and were treated with focal radiation plus ipilimumab CTLA-4 blockade. Sequenced by immunoSEQ multiplex PCR; TCRdb stores in-frame clones only, minus some. The sample records 25,000 to 30,000 clones, roughly 71% being singletons. The germline V gene encodes CDR1 SGHDN and CDR2 FVKESK. The CDR3 loop spans 17 amino acids. The V and J ends lost 2 bases and 0 bases respectively, with 14 bases between them. The rearrangement joins TRBV14 to TRBJ2-1; D ambiguous. The TCR sequence derives from a human donor with non-small cell lung cancer that progressed on radiotherapy plus ipilimumab. The material sequenced was peripheral blood, taken from a patient treated with radiotherapy plus ipilimumab. CDR3 protein: CASSQLGAASSYNEQFF. Here the CDR3 DNA reads TGTGCCAGCAGCCAACTAGGCGCGGCTAGCTCCTACAATGAGCAGTTCTTC.